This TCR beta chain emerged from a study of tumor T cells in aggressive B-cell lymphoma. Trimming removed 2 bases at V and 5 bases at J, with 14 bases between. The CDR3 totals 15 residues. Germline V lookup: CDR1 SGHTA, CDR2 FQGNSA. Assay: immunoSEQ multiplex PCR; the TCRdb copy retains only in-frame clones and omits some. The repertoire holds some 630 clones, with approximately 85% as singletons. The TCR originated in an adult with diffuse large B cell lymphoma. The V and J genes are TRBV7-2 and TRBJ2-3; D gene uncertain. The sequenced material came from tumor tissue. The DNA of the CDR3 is TGTGCCAGCAGCTTAACCCTTAGCAGTGGAGATACGCAGTATTTT. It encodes CASSLTLSSGDTQYF.